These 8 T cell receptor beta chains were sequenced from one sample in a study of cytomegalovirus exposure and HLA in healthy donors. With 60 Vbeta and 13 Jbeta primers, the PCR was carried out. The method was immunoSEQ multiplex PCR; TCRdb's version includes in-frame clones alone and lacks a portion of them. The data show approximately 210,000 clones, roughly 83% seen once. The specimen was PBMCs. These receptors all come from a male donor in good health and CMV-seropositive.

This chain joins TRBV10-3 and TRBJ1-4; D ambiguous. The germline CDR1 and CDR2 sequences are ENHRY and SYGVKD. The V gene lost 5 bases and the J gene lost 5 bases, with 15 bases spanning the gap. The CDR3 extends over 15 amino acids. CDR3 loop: CAISRSSGANEKLFF. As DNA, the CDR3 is TGTGCCATCAGTCGTTCGTCCGGAGCGAATGAAAAACTGTTTTTT.

The CDR3 nucleotides are TGCGCCAGCAGCTTAATACAGGGTCCCTTGAACACTGAAGCTTTCTTT. Its translation: CASSLIQGPLNTEAFF. The rearrangement joins TRBV5-1 to TRBJ1-1; the D gene is possibly TRBD1 (6 bases). CDR3 size: 16 residues. V shed 2 bases and J shed 0 bases, with 14 bases lying between them. Per germline, CDR1 SGHRS and CDR2 YFSETQ. Based on the CDR3 plus reference TRBV5-1 and TRBJ1-1, the full variable domain is KAGVTQTPRYLIKTRGQQVTLSCSPISGHRSVSWYQQTPGQGLQFLFEYFSETQRNKGNFPGRFSGRQFSNSRSEMNVSTLELGDSALYLCASSLIQGPLNTEAFFGQGTRLTVV.

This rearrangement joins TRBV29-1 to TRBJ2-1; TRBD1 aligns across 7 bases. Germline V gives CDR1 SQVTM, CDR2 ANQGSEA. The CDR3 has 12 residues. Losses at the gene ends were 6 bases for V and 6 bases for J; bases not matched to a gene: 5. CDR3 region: CSVWTGGNEQFF. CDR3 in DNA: TGCAGCGTATGGACAGGAGGCAATGAGCAGTTCTTC.

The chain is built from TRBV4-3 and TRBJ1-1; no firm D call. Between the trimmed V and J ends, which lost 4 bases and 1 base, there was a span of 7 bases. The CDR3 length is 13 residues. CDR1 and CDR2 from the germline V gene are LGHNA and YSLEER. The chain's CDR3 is CASSPSGNTEAFF. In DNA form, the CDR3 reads TGCGCCAGCAGCCCCTCGGGGAACACTGAAGCTTTCTTT.

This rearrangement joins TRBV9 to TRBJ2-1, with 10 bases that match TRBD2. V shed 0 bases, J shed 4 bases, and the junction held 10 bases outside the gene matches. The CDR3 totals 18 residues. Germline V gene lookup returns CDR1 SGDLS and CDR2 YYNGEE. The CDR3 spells CASSVGPSGSTSYNEQFF. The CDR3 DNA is TGTGCCAGCAGCGTAGGGCCTAGCGGGAGTACCTCTTACAATGAGCAGTTCTTC.

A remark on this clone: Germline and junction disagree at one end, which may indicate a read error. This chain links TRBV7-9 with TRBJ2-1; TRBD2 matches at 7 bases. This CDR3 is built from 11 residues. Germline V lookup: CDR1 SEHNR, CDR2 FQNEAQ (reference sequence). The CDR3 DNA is TGTTCCAGCAGCTTAGGACTAGACCAGTTCTTC. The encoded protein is CSSSLGLDQFF. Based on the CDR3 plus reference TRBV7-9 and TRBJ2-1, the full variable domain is DTGVSQNPRHKITKRGQNVTFRCDPISEHNRLYWYRQTLGQGPEFLTYFQNEAQLEKSRLLSDRFSAERPKGSFSTLEIQRTEQGDSAMYLCSSSLGLDQFFGPGTRLTVL.

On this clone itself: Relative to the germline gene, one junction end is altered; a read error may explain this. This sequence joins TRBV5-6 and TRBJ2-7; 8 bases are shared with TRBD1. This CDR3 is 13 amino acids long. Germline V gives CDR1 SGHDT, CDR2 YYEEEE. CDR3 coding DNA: TGTGCCAGCAGCTCCCCCAGACGGGACAGGAGTAACTTC. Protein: CASSSPRRDRSNF.

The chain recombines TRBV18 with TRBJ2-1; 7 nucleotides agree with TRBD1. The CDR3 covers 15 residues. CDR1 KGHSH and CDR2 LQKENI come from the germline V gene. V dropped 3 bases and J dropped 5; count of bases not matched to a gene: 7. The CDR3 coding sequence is TGTGCCAGCTCACCGACGGGACAGAATAACAATGAGCAGTTCTTC. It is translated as CASSPTGQNNNEQFF.